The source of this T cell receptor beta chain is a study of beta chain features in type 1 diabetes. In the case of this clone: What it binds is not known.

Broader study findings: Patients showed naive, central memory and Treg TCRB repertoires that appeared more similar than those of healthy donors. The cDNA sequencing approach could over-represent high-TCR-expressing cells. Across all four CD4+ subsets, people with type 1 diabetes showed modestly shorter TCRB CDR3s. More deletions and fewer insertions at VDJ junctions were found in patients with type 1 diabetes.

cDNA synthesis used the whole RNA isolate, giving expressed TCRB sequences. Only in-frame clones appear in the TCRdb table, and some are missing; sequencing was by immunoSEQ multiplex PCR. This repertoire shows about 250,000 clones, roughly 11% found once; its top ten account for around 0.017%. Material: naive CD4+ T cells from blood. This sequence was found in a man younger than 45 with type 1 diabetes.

The chain's CDR3 is CASSPRIRQGAVGYTF. DNA of the CDR3: TGTGCCAGCAGCCCCCGAATTAGACAGGGGGCGGTTGGCTACACCTTC. This rearrangement joins TRBV7-2 to TRBJ1-2; 10 bases match TRBD1. The length of the CDR3 is 16 residues. CDR1 SGHTA and CDR2 FQGNSA come from the germline V gene. V lost 5 bases, J lost 7 bases, and 13 bases stayed unmatched. Based on the CDR3 plus reference TRBV7-2 and TRBJ1-2, the full variable domain is GAGVSQSPSNKVTEKGKDVELRCDPISGHTALYWYRQSLGQGLEFLIYFQGNSAPDKSGLPSDRFSAERTGGSVSTLTIQRTQQEDSAVYLCASSPRIRQGAVGYTFGSGTRLTVV.